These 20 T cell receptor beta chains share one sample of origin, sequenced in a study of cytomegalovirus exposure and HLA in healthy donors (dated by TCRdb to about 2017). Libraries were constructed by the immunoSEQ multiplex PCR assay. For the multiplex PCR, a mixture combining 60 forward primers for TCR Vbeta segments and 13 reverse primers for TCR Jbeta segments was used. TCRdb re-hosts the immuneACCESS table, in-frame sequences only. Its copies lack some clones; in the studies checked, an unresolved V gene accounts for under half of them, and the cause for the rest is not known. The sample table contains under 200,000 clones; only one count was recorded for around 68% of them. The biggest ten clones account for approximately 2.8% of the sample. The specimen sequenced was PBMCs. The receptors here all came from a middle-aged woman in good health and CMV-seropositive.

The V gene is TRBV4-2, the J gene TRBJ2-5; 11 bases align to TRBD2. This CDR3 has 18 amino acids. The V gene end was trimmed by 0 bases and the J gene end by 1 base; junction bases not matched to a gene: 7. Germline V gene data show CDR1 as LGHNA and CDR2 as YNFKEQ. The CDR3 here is CASSQDRVTSGVQETQYF. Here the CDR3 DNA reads TGTGCCAGCAGCCAAGATCGGGTGACTAGCGGGGTCCAAGAGACCCAGTACTTC.

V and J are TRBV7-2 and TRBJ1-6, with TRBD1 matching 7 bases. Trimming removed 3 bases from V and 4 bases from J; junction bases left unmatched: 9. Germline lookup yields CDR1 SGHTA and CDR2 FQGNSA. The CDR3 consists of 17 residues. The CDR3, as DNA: TGTGCCAGCAGCTTCCTAATGGAACAGGGGTATAATTCACCCCTCCACTTT. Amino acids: CASSFLMEQGYNSPLHF.

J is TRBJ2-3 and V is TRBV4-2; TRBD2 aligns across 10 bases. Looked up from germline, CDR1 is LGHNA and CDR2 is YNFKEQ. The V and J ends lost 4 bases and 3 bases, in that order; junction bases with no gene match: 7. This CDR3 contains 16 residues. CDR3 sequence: CASSRGTSVGTDTQYF. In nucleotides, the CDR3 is TGTGCCAGCAGCCGGGGGACTAGCGTCGGGACAGATACGCAGTATTTT.

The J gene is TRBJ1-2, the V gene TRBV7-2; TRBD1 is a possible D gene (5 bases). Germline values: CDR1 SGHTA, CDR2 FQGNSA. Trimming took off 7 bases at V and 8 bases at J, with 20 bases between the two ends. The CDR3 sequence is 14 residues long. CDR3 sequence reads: CASTIGRQGGGYTF. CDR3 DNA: TGTGCCAGCACAATAGGACGCCAGGGAGGGGGCTACACCTTC.

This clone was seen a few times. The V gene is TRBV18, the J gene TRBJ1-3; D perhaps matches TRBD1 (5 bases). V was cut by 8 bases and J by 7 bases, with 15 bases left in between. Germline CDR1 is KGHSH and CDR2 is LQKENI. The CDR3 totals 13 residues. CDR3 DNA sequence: TGTGCCAGCCCCACAGGCCTGGGGAACACCATATATTTT. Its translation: CASPTGLGNTIYF.

CDR3 bases: TGCGCCAGCAGCCAAGAAGTAGAAAGCCAAGAGACCCAGTACTTC. It encodes CASSQEVESQETQYF. The rearrangement uses TRBV4-1 and TRBJ2-5; D not certain. The CDR3 is made up of 15 amino acids. Germline V CDR1 and CDR2: MGHRA, YSYEKL. Trimming removed 0 bases at V and 1 base at J, with 9 bases between.

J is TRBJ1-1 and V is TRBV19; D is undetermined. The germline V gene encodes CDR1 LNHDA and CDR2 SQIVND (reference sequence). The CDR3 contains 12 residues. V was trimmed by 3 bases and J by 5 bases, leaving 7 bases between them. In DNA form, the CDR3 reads TGTGCCAGTAGTATGCAGGCGACTGAAGCTTTCTTT. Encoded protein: CASSMQATEAFF.

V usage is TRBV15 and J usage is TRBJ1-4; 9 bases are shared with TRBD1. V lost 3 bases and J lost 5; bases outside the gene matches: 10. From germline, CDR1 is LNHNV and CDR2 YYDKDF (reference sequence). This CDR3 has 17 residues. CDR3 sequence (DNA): TGTGCCACCAGCAGGCCCGTGGGGGGGACAGGGAATGAAAAACTGTTTTTT. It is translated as CATSRPVGGTGNEKLFF.

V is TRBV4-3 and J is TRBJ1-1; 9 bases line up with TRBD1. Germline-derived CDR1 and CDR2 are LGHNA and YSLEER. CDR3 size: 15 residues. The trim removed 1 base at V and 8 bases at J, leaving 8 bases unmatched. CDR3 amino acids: CASSQVSTGGCEAFF. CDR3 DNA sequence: TGCGCCAGCAGCCAAGTCTCCACAGGGGGCTGCGAAGCTTTCTTT.

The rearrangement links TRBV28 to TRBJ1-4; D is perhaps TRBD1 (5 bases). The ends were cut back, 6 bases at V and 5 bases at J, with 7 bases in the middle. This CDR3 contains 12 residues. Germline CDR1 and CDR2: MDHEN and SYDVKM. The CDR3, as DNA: TGTGCCAGCAGGGCAGGGAATGAAAAACTGTTTTTT. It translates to CASRAGNEKLFF.

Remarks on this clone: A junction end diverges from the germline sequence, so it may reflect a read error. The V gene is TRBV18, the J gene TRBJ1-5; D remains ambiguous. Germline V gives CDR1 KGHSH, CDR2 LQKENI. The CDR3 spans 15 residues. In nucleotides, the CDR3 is TGTGCCAGCTCACCACTTTCCGGTAGCAATCAGCCCCAGAATTTT. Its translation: CASSPLSGSNQPQNF. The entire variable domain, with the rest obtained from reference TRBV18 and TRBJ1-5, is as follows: NAGVMQNPRHLVRRRGQEARLRCSPMKGHSHVYWYRQLPEEGLKFMVYLQKENIIDESGMPKERFSAEFPKEGPSILRIQQVVRGDSAAYFCASSPLSGSNQPQNFGDGTRLSIL.

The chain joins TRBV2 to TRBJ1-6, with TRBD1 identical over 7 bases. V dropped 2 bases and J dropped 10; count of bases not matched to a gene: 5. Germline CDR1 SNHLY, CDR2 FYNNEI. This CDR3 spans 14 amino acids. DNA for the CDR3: TGTGCCAGCAGTGAAAGGGGGCTAGAATCACCCCTCCACTTT. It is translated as CASSERGLESPLHF.

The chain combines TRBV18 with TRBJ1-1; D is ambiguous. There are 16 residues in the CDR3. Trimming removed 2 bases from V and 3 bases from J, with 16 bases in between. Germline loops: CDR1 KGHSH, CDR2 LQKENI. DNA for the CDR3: TGTGCCAGCTCACCAATGACGGATCCGCGGTACACTGAAGCTTTCTTT. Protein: CASSPMTDPRYTEAFF.

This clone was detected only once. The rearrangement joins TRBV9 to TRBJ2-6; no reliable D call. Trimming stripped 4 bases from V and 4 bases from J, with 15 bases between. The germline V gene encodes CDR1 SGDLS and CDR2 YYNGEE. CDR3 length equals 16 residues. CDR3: CASSPSLSSGANVLTF. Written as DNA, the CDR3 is TGTGCCAGCAGCCCTTCCCTTAGCTCCGGGGCCAACGTCCTGACTTTC.

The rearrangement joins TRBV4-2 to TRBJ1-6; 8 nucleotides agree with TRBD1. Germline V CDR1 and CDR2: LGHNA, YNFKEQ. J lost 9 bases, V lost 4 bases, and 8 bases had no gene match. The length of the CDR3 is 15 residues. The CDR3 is CASSLEGQGPSPLHF. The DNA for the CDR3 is TGTGCCAGCAGCCTAGAAGGACAGGGCCCTTCACCCCTCCACTTT.

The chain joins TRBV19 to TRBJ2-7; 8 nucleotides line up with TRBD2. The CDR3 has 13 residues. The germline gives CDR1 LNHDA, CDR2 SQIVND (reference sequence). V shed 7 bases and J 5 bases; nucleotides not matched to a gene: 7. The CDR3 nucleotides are TGTGCCAGTAAGAGCGGGGGAAGGCACGAGCAGTACTTC. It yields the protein CASKSGGRHEQYF.

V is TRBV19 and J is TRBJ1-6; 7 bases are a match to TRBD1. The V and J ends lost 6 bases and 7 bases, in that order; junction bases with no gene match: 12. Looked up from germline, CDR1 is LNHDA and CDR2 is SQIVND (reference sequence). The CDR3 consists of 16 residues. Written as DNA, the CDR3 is TGTGCCAGTAGCCTTCGAACACCGGGACAGAATTCACCCCTCCACTTT. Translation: CASSLRTPGQNSPLHF.

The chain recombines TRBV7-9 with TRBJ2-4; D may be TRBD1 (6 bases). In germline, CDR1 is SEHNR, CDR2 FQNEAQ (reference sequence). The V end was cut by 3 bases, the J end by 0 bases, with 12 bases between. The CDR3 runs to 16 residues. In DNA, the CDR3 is TGTGCCAGCAGCTTGGGGACACAGCTAGCCAAAAACATTCAGTACTTC. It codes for CASSLGTQLAKNIQYF.

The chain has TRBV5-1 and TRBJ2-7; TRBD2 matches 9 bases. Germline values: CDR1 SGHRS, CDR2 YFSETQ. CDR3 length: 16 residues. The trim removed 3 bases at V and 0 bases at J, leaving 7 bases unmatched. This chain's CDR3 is CASSSSSGVTSYEQYF. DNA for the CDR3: TGCGCCAGCAGCTCTTCTAGCGGGGTAACCTCCTACGAGCAGTACTTC.

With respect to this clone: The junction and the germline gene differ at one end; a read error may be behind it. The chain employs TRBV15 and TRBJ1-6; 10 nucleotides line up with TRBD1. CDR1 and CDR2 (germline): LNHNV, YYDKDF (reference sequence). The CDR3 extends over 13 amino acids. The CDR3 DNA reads TGTGCCACCAGCGGACAGGGGGGATCACCCCTCAACTTT. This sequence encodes CATSGQGGSPLNF.